This T cell receptor (beta chain) is drawn from a study of human T cells and chemical hapten exposure. Total RNA was isolated from unfractionated whole blood. The CDR3 contains 15 residues. The V and J ends lost 6 bases and 4 bases, in that order; junction bases with no gene match: 12. Germline loops: CDR1 DFQATT, CDR2 SNEGSKA (reference sequence). TCRdb recomputed calls from the 5' RACE reads with MiXCR, one row per CDR3 protein. The data contain 150,000 or so distinct CDR3 sequences, roughly 4% of them singletons. This clonotype was counted at least ten times. This clonotype originated in a female donor in good health. The genes are TRBV20-1 and TRBJ1-5; 7 nucleotides line up with TRBD1. CDR3 DNA: TGCAGTGCAAAGATAGCCGGGACAGAGAATCAGCCCCAGCATTTT. Translating it yields CSAKIAGTENQPQHF.